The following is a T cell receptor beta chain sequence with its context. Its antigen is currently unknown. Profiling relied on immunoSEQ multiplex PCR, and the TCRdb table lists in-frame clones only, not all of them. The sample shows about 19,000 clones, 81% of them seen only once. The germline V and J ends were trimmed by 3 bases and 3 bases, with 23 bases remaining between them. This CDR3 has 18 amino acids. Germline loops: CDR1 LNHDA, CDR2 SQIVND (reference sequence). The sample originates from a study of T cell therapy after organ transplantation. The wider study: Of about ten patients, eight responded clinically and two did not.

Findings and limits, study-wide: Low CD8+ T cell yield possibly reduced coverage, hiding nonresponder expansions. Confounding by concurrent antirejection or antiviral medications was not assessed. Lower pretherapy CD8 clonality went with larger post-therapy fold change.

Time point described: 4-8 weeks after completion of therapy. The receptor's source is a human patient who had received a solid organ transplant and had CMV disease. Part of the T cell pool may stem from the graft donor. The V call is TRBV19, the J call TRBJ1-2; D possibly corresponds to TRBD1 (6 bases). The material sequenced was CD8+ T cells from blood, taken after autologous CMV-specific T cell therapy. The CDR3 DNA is TGTGCCAGTAGTATCCCAGGCGGGGGCCCGATAACCTACTATGGCTACACCTTC. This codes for CASSIPGGGPITYYGYTF.